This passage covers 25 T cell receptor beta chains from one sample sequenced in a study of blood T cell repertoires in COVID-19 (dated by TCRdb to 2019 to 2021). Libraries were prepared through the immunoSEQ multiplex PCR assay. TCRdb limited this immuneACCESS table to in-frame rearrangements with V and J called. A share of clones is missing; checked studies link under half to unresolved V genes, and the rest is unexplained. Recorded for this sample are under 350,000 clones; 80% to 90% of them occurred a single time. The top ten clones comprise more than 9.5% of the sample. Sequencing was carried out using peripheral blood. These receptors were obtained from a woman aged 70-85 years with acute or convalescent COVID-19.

The CDR3 sequence: CASSLSRTLREQYF. CDR3 coding DNA: TGTGCCAGCAGCTTATCCCGGACTCTACGCGAGCAGTACTTC. The V gene is TRBV7-2, the J gene TRBJ2-7; tentative D call: TRBD2 (5 bases). Germline V gene sequence: CDR1 SGHTA, CDR2 FQGNSA. The CDR3 runs to 14 residues. V dropped 2 bases and J dropped 6 bases, with 14 bases sitting between them.

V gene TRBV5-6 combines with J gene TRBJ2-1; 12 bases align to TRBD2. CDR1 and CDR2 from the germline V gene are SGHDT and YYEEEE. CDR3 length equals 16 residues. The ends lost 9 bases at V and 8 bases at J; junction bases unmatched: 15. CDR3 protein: CATRVLAGGPGHEQFF. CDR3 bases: TGTGCCACCCGGGTCCTAGCGGGGGGGCCTGGACATGAGCAGTTCTTC.

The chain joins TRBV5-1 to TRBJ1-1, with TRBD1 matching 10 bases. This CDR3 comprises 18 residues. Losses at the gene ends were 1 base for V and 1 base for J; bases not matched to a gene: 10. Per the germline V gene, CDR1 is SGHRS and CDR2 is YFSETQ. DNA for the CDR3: TGCGCCAGCAGCTTGCGCGACAGGGGGCGAGGGACGAACACTGAAGCTTTCTTT. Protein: CASSLRDRGRGTNTEAFF.

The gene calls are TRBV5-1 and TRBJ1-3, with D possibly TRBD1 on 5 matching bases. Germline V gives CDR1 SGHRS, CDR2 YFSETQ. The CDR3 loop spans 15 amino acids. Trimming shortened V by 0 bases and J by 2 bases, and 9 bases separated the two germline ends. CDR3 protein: CASSLEGLPGNTIYF. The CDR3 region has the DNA TGCGCCAGCAGCTTGGAGGGGTTACCTGGAAACACCATATATTTT.

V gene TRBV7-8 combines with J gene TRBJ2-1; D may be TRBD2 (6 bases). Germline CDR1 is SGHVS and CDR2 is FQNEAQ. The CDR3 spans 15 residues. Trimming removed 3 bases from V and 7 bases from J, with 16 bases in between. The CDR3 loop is CASSFGSRGLNEQFF. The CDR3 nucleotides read TGTGCCAGCAGCTTCGGCAGTCGGGGGTTAAATGAGCAGTTCTTC.

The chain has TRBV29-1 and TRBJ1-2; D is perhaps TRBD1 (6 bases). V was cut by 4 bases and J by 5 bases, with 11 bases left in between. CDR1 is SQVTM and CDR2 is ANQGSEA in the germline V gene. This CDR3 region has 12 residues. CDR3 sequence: CSVAGGWYGYTF. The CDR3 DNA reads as TGCAGCGTTGCTGGGGGCTGGTATGGCTACACCTTC.

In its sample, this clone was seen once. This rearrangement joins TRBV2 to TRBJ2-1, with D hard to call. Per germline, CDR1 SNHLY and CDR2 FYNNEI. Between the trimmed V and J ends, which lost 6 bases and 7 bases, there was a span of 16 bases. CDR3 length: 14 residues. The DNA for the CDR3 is TGTGCCAGCAGAGCCCAATCCGGAGCTAATGAGCAGTTCTTC. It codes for CASRAQSGANEQFF.

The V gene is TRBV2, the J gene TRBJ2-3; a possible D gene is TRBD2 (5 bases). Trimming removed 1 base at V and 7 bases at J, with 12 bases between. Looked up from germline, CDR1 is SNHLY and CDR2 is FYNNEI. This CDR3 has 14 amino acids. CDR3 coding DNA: TGTGCCAGCAGTGAAGAGAGGGCTACGAATACGCAGTATTTT. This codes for CASSEERATNTQYF.

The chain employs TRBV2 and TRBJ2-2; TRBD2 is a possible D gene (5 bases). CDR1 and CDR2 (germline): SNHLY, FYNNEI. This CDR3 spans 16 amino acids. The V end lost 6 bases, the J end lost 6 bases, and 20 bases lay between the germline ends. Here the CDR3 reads CASRNEEAITSGELFF. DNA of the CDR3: TGTGCCAGCAGGAACGAGGAGGCAATAACCTCCGGGGAGCTGTTTTTT. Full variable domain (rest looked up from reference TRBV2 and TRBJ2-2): EPEVTQTPSHQVTQMGQEVILRCVPISNHLYFYWYRQILGQKVEFLVSFYNNEISEKSEIFDDQFSVERPDGSNFTLKIRSTKLEDSAMYFCASRNEEAITSGELFFGEGSRLTVL.

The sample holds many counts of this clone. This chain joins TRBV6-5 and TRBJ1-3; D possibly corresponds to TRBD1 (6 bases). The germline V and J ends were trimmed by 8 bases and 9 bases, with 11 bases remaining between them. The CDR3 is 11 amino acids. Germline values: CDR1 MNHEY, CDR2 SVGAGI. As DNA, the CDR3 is TGTGCCAGCCTTGGGGGCACCACCATATATTTT. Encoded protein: CASLGGTTIYF.

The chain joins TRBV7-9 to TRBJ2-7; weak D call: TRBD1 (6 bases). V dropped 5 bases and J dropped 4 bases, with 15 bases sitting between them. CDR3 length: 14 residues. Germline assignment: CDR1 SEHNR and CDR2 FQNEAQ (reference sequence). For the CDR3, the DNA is TGTGCCAGCAGCCGCACAGGGTATAGGTACGAGCAGTACTTC. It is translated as CASSRTGYRYEQYF. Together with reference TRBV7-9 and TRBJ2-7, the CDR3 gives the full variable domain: DTGVSQNPRHKITKRGQNVTFRCDPISEHNRLYWYRQTLGQGPEFLTYFQNEAQLEKSRLLSDRFSAERPKGSFSTLEIQRTEQGDSAMYLCASSRTGYRYEQYFGPGTRLTVT.

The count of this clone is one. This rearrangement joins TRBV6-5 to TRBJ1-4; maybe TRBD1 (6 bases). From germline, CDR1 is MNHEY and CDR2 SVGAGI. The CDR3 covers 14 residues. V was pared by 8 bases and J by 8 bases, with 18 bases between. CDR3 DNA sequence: TGTGCCAGCCGGAGGGGGGGTTTAGGGGAAAAACTGTTTTTT. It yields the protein CASRRGGLGEKLFF.

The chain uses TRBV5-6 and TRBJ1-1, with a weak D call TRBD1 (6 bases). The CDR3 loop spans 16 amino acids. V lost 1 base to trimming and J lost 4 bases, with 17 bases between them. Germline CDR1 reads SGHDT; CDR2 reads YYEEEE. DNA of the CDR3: TGTGCCAGCAGCTTGCGGCAGGGGCCGAGGAGCACTGAAGCTTTCTTT. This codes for CASSLRQGPRSTEAFF.

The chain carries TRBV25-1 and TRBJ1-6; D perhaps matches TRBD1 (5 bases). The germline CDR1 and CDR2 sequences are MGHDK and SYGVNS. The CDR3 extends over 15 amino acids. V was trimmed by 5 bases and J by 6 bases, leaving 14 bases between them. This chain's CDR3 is CASSSTRDFNSPLHF. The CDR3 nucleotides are TGTGCCAGCAGTTCCACCCGGGACTTTAATTCACCCCTCCACTTT.

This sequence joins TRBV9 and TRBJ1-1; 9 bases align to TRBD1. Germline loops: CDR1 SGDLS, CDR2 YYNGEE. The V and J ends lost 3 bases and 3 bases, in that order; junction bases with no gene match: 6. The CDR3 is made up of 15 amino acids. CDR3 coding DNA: TGTGCCAGCAGCGCAGGACAGGGGCCGGACACTGAAGCTTTCTTT. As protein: CASSAGQGPDTEAFF.

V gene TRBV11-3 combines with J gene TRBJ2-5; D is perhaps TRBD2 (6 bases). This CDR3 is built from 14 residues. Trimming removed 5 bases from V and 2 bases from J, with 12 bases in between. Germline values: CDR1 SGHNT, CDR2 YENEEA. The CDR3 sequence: CASSPAGGQETQYF. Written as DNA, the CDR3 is TGTGCCAGCAGCCCTGCCGGGGGACAAGAGACCCAGTACTTC.

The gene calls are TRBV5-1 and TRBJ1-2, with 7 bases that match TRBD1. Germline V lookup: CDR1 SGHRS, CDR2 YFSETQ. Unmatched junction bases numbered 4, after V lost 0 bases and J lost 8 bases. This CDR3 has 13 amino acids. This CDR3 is CASSLEGASGYTF. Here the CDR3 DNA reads TGCGCCAGCAGCTTGGAGGGGGCAAGCGGCTACACCTTC.

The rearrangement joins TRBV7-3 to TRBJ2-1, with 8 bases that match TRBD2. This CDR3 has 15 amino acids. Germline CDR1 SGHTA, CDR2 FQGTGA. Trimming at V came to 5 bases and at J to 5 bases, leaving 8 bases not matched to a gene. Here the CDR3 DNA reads TGTGCCAGCAGCCCAGGTGGGACTAGACACAATGAGCAGTTCTTC. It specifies CASSPGGTRHNEQFF.

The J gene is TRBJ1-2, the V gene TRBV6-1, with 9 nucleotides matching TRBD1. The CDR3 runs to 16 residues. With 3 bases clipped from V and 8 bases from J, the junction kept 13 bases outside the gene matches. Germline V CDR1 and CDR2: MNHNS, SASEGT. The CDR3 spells CASSDRDRVVLAGYTF. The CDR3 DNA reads TGTGCCAGCAGTGACCGGGACAGGGTTGTCCTCGCGGGCTACACCTTC.

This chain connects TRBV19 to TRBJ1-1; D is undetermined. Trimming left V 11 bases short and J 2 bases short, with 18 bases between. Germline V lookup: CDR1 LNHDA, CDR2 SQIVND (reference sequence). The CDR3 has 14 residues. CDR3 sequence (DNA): TGTGCCTCCGTACCACGCGGGGTTAACACTGAAGCTTTCTTT. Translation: CASVPRGVNTEAFF.

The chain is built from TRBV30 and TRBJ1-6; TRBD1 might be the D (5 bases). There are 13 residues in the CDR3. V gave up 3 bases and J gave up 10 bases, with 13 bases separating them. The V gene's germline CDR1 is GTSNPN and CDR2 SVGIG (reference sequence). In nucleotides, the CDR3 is TGTGCCTGGAGGGGGGGGTCGGGGTCACCCCTCCACTTT. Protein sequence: CAWRGGSGSPLHF.

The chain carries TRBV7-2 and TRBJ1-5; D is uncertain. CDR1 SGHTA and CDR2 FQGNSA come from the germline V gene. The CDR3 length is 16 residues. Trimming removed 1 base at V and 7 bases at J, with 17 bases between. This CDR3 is CASSLESGVRSQPQHF. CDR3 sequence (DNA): TGTGCCAGCAGCTTAGAGTCCGGCGTGCGGAGCCAGCCCCAGCATTTT.

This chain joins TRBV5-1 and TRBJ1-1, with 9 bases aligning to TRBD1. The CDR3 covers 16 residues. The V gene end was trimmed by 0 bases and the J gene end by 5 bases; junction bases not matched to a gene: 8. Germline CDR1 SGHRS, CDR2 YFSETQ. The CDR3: CASSLGLRQGGTEAFF. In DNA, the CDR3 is TGCGCCAGCAGCTTGGGATTGAGACAGGGGGGAACTGAAGCTTTCTTT.

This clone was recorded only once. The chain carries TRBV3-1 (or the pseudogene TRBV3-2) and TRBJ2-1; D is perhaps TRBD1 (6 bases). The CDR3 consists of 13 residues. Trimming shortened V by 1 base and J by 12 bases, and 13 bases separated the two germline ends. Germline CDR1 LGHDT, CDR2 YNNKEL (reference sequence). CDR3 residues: CASSQGGPQGQFF. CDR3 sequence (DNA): TGTGCCAGCAGCCAAGGGGGGCCACAGGGGCAGTTCTTC.

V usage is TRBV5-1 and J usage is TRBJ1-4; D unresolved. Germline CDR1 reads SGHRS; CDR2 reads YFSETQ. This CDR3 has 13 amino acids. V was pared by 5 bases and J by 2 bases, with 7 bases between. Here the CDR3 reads CASSRGTNEKLFF. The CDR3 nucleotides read TGCGCCAGCAGTCGAGGGACTAATGAAAAACTGTTTTTT.